The rows below give T cell receptor beta chains drawn from one sample of a study of blood T cells in healthy people across ages. TCRdb itself ran the 5' RACE reads through MiXCR, one entry per CDR3 protein. The profile shows about 760,000 distinct CDR3 sequences, around 50% of them singletons. Material: blood. The receptors were sampled from a man in his forties or fifties in good health. CDR3s include the opening cysteine and the closing phenylalanine or tryptophan. A D gene is named only where the DNA matches it firmly. Part of the rows lack a size; the others show once, few, many or a class for expanded clones.

clone_size: .; j_call: TRBJ1-2; d_call: .; v_call: TRBV4-1; cdr3_aa: CASSPLTGDYGYTF; cdr3_nt: TGCGCCAGCAGCCCCTTAACTGGGGACTATGGCTACACCTTC
clone_size: few; j_call: TRBJ2-5; d_call: TRBD1; v_call: TRBV10-3; cdr3_aa: CAIRDPGQGQTQYF; cdr3_nt: TGTGCCATCAGGGACCCGGGACAGGGACAGACCCAGTACTTC
clone_size: few; j_call: TRBJ2-7; d_call: TRBD2; v_call: TRBV20-1; cdr3_aa: CSARDLTSGDYEQYF; cdr3_nt: TGCAGTGCTAGAGATTTGACTAGCGGGGACTACGAGCAGTACTTC
clone_size: .; j_call: TRBJ1-2; d_call: .; v_call: TRBV20-1; cdr3_aa: CSATKRGGANYGYTF; cdr3_nt: TGCAGTGCTACTAAAAGGGGGGGGGCTAACTATGGCTACACCTTC
clone_size: .; j_call: TRBJ1-2; d_call: TRBD1; v_call: TRBV20-1; cdr3_aa: CSARDRGPDNYGYTF; cdr3_nt: TGCAGTGCTAGGGACAGGGGCCCAGACAACTATGGCTACACCTTC
clone_size: .; j_call: TRBJ2-6; d_call: .; v_call: TRBV6-2/TRBV6-3; cdr3_aa: CASSYSGDSGANVLTF; cdr3_nt: TGTGCCAGCAGTTACTCGGGGGACTCTGGGGCCAACGTCCTGACTTTC
clone_size: few; j_call: TRBJ2-3; d_call: .; v_call: TRBV20-1; cdr3_aa: CSASSVDTQYF; cdr3_nt: TGCAGTGCTAGTTCGGTAGATACGCAGTATTTT
clone_size: .; j_call: TRBJ1-1; d_call: .; v_call: TRBV12-3/TRBV12-4; cdr3_aa: CVSSLEGEGTEAFF; cdr3_nt: TGTGTCAGCAGTTTGGAGGGGGAGGGCACTGAAGCTTTCTTT
clone_size: .; j_call: TRBJ1-4; d_call: .; v_call: TRBV28; cdr3_aa: CASSLIMTETREKLFF; cdr3_nt: TGTGCCAGCAGTTTAATAATGACAGAAACTAGGGAAAAACTGTTTTTT
clone_size: few; j_call: TRBJ2-7; d_call: TRBD2; v_call: TRBV6-5; cdr3_aa: CASRASGPYEQYF; cdr3_nt: TGTGCCAGCAGGGCTAGCGGACCCTACGAGCAGTACTTC
clone_size: few; j_call: TRBJ2-5; d_call: TRBD2; v_call: TRBV7-8; cdr3_aa: CASSLPGGRASETQYF; cdr3_nt: TGTGCCAGCAGCTTACCGGGAGGGAGGGCCTCCGAGACCCAGTACTTC
clone_size: .; j_call: TRBJ2-3; d_call: TRBD2; v_call: TRBV10-3; cdr3_aa: CAIAGTSGGAEGTDTQYF; cdr3_nt: TGTGCCATCGCGGGGACTAGCGGGGGGGCCGAAGGCACAGATACGCAGTATTTT
clone_size: .; j_call: TRBJ2-1; d_call: .; v_call: TRBV4-2; cdr3_aa: CASSQDEGGSYNEQFF; cdr3_nt: TGTGCCAGCAGCCAAGATGAGGGGGGCTCCTACAATGAGCAGTTCTTC
clone_size: .; j_call: TRBJ2-4; d_call: .; v_call: TRBV5-1; cdr3_aa: CASSVGGNLNIQYF; cdr3_nt: TGCGCCAGCAGCGTAGGCGGAAACCTAAACATTCAGTACTTC
clone_size: .; j_call: TRBJ1-1; d_call: TRBD1; v_call: TRBV7-3; cdr3_aa: CASSDREWTEAFF; cdr3_nt: TGTGCCAGCAGTGACAGGGAGTGGACTGAAGCTTTCTTT
clone_size: few; j_call: TRBJ2-7; d_call: TRBD2; v_call: TRBV9; cdr3_aa: CASSPQVGLAGAYEQYF; cdr3_nt: TGTGCCAGCAGCCCCCAGGTCGGACTAGCGGGAGCCTACGAGCAGTACTTC
clone_size: .; j_call: TRBJ2-3; d_call: .; v_call: TRBV4-1; cdr3_aa: CASALATHTDTQYF; cdr3_nt: TGCGCCAGTGCCCTAGCTACACACACAGATACGCAGTATTTT
clone_size: .; j_call: TRBJ1-5; d_call: .; v_call: TRBV2; cdr3_aa: CASSTDSHSNQPQHF; cdr3_nt: TGTGCCAGCAGTACCGACAGCCATAGCAATCAGCCCCAGCATTTT
clone_size: .; j_call: TRBJ1-1; d_call: .; v_call: TRBV18; cdr3_aa: CASSPPMVNTEAFF; cdr3_nt: TGTGCCAGCTCACCACCGATGGTGAACACTGAAGCTTTCTTT
clone_size: .; j_call: TRBJ1-1; d_call: .; v_call: TRBV27; cdr3_aa: CASSFLSGNTEAFF; cdr3_nt: TGTGCCAGCAGTTTTCTGAGTGGGAACACTGAAGCTTTCTTT
clone_size: .; j_call: TRBJ2-5; d_call: TRBD2; v_call: TRBV4-2; cdr3_aa: CASSPPGREAETQYF; cdr3_nt: TGTGCCAGCAGCCCCCCGGGGAGGGAGGCGGAGACCCAGTACTTC
clone_size: few; j_call: TRBJ2-1; d_call: TRBD2; v_call: TRBV28; cdr3_aa: CASQLLAGGSYYNEQFF; cdr3_nt: TGTGCCAGCCAACTGCTAGCGGGGGGGTCGTACTACAATGAGCAGTTCTTC
clone_size: few; j_call: TRBJ2-7; d_call: TRBD1; v_call: TRBV4-1; cdr3_aa: CASSPLLWDRDRDYEQYF; cdr3_nt: TGCGCCAGCAGCCCCTTACTGTGGGACCGGGACAGGGACTACGAGCAGTACTTC
clone_size: .; j_call: TRBJ1-2; d_call: TRBD1; v_call: TRBV29-1; cdr3_aa: CSVAQGADYGYTF; cdr3_nt: TGCAGCGTTGCACAGGGGGCCGACTATGGCTACACCTTC
clone_size: few; j_call: TRBJ2-3; d_call: .; v_call: TRBV28; cdr3_aa: CASSFIPPQGNTDTQYF; cdr3_nt: TGTGCCAGCAGTTTCATTCCTCCGCAGGGAAACACAGATACGCAGTATTTT
clone_size: .; j_call: TRBJ1-1; d_call: .; v_call: TRBV10-3; cdr3_aa: CAIRRQVDTEAFF; cdr3_nt: TGTGCCATCAGACGACAGGTGGACACTGAAGCTTTCTTT
clone_size: once; j_call: TRBJ1-2; d_call: .; v_call: TRBV20-1; cdr3_aa: CSAQGIDGYTF; cdr3_nt: TGCAGTGCTCAGGGTATAGATGGCTACACCTTC
clone_size: .; j_call: TRBJ2-7; d_call: .; v_call: TRBV18; cdr3_aa: CASSPERQDEQYF; cdr3_nt: TGTGCCAGCTCTCCAGAGAGACAGGACGAGCAGTACTTC
clone_size: once; j_call: TRBJ2-7; d_call: TRBD1; v_call: TRBV24-1; cdr3_aa: CATSDPGTVGEQYF; cdr3_nt: TGTGCCACCAGTGATCCTGGGACAGTCGGCGAGCAGTACTTC
clone_size: .; j_call: TRBJ2-4; d_call: .; v_call: TRBV20-1; cdr3_aa: CSAVDTGGGENIQYF; cdr3_nt: TGCAGTGCTGTCGACACAGGGGGGGGGGAAAACATTCAGTACTTC
clone_size: few; j_call: TRBJ2-1; d_call: TRBD2; v_call: TRBV20-1; cdr3_aa: CSARDPLAGVLEQFF; cdr3_nt: TGCAGTGCTAGAGACCCCCTAGCGGGAGTTCTTGAGCAGTTCTTC
clone_size: .; j_call: TRBJ1-1; d_call: .; v_call: TRBV20-1; cdr3_aa: CSALQGITEAFF; cdr3_nt: TGCAGTGCTCTCCAGGGGATCACTGAAGCTTTCTTT
clone_size: .; j_call: TRBJ2-7; d_call: .; v_call: TRBV7-2; cdr3_aa: CASSLARTLTNYEQYF; cdr3_nt: TGTGCCAGCAGCTTAGCGCGAACTTTGACGAACTACGAGCAGTACTTC
clone_size: .; j_call: TRBJ1-2; d_call: .; v_call: TRBV29-1; cdr3_aa: CSVGTLGNGYTF; cdr3_nt: TGCAGCGTTGGGACCCTTGGTAATGGCTACACCTTC
clone_size: .; j_call: TRBJ2-3; d_call: .; v_call: TRBV21-1; cdr3_aa: CASSKVPQAREADTQYF; cdr3_nt: TGTGCCAGCAGCAAAGTGCCACAGGCTAGAGAGGCAGATACGCAGTATTTT
clone_size: once; j_call: TRBJ1-4; d_call: .; v_call: TRBV20-1; cdr3_aa: CSAANTRTSDGEKLFF; cdr3_nt: TGCAGTGCTGCCAACACCAGGACCTCGGACGGCGAAAAACTGTTTTTT
clone_size: .; j_call: TRBJ2-1; d_call: .; v_call: TRBV3-1; cdr3_aa: CASSQAAGAGNEQFF; cdr3_nt: TGTGCCAGCAGCCAAGCAGCAGGGGCGGGCAATGAGCAGTTCTTC
clone_size: few; j_call: TRBJ2-5; d_call: .; v_call: TRBV6-5; cdr3_aa: CASSTTDRHQETQYF; cdr3_nt: TGTGCCAGCAGCACAACCGACAGACACCAAGAGACCCAGTACTTC
clone_size: few; j_call: TRBJ2-7; d_call: .; v_call: TRBV5-5; cdr3_aa: CASSGGATYEQYF; cdr3_nt: TGTGCCAGCAGCGGCGGGGCTACCTACGAGCAGTACTTC
clone_size: few; j_call: TRBJ1-5; d_call: .; v_call: TRBV6-4; cdr3_aa: CASSETDSNQPQHF; cdr3_nt: TGTGCCAGCAGTGAAACGGATAGCAATCAGCCCCAGCATTTT
clone_size: .; j_call: TRBJ2-3; d_call: .; v_call: TRBV21-1; cdr3_aa: CASSPLQTSGRKRNTDTQYF; cdr3_nt: TGTGCCAGCAGCCCCCTACAGACTAGCGGGAGGAAAAGGAACACAGATACGCAGTATTTT
clone_size: .; j_call: TRBJ2-2; d_call: .; v_call: TRBV5-6; cdr3_aa: CASSTPVGAYNTGELFF; cdr3_nt: TGTGCCAGCAGCACGCCTGTGGGGGCGTACAACACCGGGGAGCTGTTTTTT